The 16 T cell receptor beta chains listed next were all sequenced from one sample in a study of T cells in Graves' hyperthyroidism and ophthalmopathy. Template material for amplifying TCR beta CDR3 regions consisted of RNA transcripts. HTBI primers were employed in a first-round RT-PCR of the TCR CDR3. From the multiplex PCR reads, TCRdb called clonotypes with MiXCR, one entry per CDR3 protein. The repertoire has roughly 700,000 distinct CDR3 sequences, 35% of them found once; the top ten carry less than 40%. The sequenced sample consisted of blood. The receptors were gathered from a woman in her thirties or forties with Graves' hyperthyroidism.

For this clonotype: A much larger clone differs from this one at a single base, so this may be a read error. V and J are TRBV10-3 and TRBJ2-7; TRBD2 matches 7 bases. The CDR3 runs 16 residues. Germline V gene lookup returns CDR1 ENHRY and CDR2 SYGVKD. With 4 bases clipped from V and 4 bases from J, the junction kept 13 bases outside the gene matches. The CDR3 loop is CAISGARGGTEYEQYF. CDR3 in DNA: TGTGCCATCAGTGGTGCGCGGGGAGGGACCGAATACGAGCAGTACTTC.

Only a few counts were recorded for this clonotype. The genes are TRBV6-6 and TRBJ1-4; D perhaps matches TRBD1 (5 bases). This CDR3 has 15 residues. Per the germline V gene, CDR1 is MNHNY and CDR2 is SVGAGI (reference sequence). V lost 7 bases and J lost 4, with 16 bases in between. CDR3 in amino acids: CASNPVGTVNEKLFF. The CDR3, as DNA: TGTGCCAGCAACCCGGTGGGGACGGTTAATGAAAAACTGTTTTTT.

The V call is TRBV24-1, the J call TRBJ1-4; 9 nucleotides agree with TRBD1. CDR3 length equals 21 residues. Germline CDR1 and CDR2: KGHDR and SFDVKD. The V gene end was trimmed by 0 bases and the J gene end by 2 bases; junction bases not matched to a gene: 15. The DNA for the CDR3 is TGTGCCACCAGTGATTTGCCCCTTGCCGGGACAGGGCAGGAGACTAATGAAAAACTGTTTTTT. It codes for CATSDLPLAGTGQETNEKLFF.

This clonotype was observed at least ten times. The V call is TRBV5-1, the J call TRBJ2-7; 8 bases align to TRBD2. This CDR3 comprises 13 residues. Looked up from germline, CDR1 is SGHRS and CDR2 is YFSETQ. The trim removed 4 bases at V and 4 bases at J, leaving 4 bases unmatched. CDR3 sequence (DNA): TGCGCCAGCAGCATTAGCGGGAATTACGAGCAGTACTTC. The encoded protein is CASSISGNYEQYF.

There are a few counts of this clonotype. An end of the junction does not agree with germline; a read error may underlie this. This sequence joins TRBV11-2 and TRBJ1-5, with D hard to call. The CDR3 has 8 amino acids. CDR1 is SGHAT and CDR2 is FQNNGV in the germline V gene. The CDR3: CASSFSNF. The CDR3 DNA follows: TGTGCCAGCAGCTTTTCCAATTTT.

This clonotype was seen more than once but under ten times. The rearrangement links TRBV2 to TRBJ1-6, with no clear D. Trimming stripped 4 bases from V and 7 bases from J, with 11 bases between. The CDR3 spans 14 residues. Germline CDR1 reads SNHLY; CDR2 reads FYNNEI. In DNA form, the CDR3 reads TGTGCCAGCAGTGTTGAGGTTGGGAATTCACCCCTCCACTTT. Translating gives CASSVEVGNSPLHF.

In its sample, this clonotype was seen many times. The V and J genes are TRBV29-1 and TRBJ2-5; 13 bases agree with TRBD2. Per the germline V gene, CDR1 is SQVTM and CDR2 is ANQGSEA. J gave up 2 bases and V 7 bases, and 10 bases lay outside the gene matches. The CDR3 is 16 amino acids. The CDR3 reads CSGHIGLAGVQETQYF. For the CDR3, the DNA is TGCAGCGGCCATATCGGACTAGCGGGGGTTCAAGAGACCCAGTACTTC.

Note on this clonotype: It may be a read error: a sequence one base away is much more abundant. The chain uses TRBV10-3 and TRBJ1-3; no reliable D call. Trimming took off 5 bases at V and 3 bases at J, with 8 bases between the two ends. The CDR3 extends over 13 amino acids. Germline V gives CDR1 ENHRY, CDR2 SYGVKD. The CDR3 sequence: CAISFDGGNTIYF. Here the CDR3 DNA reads TGTGCCATCAGTTTCGACGGTGGAAACACCATATATTTT.

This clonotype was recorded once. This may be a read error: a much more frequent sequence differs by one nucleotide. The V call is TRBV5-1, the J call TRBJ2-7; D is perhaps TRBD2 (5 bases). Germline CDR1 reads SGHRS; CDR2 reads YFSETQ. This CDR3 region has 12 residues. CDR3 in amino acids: CASGLSGSEQYF. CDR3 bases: TGCGCCAGCGGCTTGAGTGGGAGCGAGCAGTACTTC.

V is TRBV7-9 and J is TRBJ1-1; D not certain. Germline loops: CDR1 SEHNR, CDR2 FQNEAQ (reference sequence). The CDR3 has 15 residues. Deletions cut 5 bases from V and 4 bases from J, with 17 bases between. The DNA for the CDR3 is TGTGCCAGCAGCCCGGCCCCGTTTAGGACCACTGAAGCTTTCTTT. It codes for CASSPAPFRTTEAFF.

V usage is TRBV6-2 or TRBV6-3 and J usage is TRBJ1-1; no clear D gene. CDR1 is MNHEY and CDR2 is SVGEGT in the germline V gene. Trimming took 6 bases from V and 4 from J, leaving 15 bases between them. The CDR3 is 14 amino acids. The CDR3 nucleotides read TGTGCCAGCAGATCTCCTCAGGAACGCACTGAAGCTTTCTTT. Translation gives CASRSPQERTEAFF.

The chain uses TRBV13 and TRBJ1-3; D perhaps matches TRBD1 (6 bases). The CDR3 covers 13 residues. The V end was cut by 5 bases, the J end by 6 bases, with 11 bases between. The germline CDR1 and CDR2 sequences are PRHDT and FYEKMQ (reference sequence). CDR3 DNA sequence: TGTGCCAGCAGCGCTTACAGGGAAAACACCATATATTTT. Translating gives CASSAYRENTIYF.

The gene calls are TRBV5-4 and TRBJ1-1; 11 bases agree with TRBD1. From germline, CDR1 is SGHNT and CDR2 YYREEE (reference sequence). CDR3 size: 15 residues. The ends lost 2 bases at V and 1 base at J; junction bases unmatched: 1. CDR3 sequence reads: CASSFGQGANTEAFF. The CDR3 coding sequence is TGTGCCAGCAGCTTCGGACAGGGGGCGAACACTGAAGCTTTCTTT. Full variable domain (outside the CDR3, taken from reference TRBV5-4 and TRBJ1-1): ETGVTQSPTHLIKTRGQQVTLRCSSQSGHNTVSWYQQALGQGPQFIFQYYREEENGRGNFPPRFSGLQFPNYSSELNVNALELDDSALYLCASSFGQGANTEAFFGQGTRLTVV.

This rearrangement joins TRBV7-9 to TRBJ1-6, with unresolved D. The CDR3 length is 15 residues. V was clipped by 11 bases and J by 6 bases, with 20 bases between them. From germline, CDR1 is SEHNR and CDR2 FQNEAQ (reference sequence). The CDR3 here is CAWSVTAGPNSPLHF. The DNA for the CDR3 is TGTGCCTGGAGTGTAACGGCAGGTCCTAATTCACCCCTCCACTTT.

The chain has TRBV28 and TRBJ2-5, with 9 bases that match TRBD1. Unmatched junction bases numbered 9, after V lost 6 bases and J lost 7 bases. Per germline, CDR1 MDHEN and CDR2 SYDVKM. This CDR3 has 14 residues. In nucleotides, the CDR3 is TGTGCCAGCAGGGTCCTCCGGGACAGGGCGACCCAGTACTTC. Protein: CASRVLRDRATQYF.

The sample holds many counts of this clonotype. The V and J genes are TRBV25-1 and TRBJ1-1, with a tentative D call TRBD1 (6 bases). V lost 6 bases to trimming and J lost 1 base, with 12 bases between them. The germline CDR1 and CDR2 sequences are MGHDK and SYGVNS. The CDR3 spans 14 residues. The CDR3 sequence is CASSLWGANTEAFF. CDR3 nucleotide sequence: TGTGCCAGCAGCCTGTGGGGGGCGAACACTGAAGCTTTCTTT.